Listed below are T cell receptor beta chains from one sample, sequenced in a study of a mutant IDH1 vaccine in newly diagnosed glioma. Libraries were prepared by immunoSEQ multiplex PCR; TCRdb keeps only in-frame clonotypes and omits some of them. This sample carries fewer than 45,000 clones, 82% of them seen once, and the ten largest clones take approximately 19%. These TCRs are of unknown antigen specificity. Material: PBMCs, obtained from a glioma patient whose treatment included an IDH1 peptide vaccine. These receptors came from a man between 18 and 35 years old with glioma. Some clones in this sample may be carry-over from other donors' samples. The CDR3 runs from the conserved cysteine through the conserved F or W. The order of the fields is clone size, D gene, J gene, V gene, CDR3 DNA, CDR3 protein. D genes are given only for firm matches. Clone size is stated in some rows and not others, as once, few, many or a class when expanded.

>.|.|TRBJ2-5|TRBV30
TGTGGTGGACAGAAACCAGACCAAGAGACCCAGTACTTC
CGGQKPDQETQYF
>.|.|TRBJ2-7|TRBV7-2
TGTGCCAGCAGCCTCGGAAGAAACTACGAGCAGTACTTC
CASSLGRNYEQYF
>large|TRBD1|TRBJ1-3|TRBV13
TGTGCCAGCAGCTTAGGCCCGGACAGGGGAAACACCATATATTTT
CASSLGPDRGNTIYF
>.|TRBD1|TRBJ2-2|TRBV4-2
TGTGCCAGCAGCCAAGGATCTTCCGGGACAGGGCCCACCGGGGAGCTGTTTTTT
CASSQGSSGTGPTGELFF
>.|TRBD1|TRBJ1-4|TRBV2
TGTGCCAGCAGTACGGACAGGGGACCTAATGAAAAACTGTTTTTT
CASSTDRGPNEKLFF
>medium-sized|TRBD1|TRBJ1-2|TRBV28
TGTGCCAGCAGTTTATACACAGGGGCCCCCTCTAACTATGGCTACACCTTC
CASSLYTGAPSNYGYTF
>once|.|TRBJ2-1|TRBV5-1
TGCGCCAGCAGCCTGTGGCGTGGGGATGAGCAGTTCTTC
CASSLWRGDEQFF
>.|.|TRBJ2-5|TRBV18
TGTGCCAGCTCATCGTTAGGTACGGAGACCCAGTACTTC
CASSSLGTETQYF
>.|TRBD2|TRBJ2-1|TRBV6-6
TGTGCCAGCAGACTGACTAGCGGGGGGGCTAATGAGCAGTTCTTC
CASRLTSGGANEQFF
>.|.|TRBJ1-1|TRBV29-1
TGCAGCGTTGAGGGGGACGGGGACACTGAAGCTTTCTTT
CSVEGDGDTEAFF
>once|.|TRBJ2-7|TRBV5-1
TGCGCCAGCAGCTTTGCAGGGGGGCAATACGAGCAGTACTTC
CASSFAGGQYEQYF
>.|TRBD1|TRBJ1-2|TRBV4-1
TGCGCCAGCAGCCAAGGCGTAGGACAGGGATCAGGCTACACCTTC
CASSQGVGQGSGYTF
>.|.|TRBJ1-4|TRBV19
TGTGCCAGTAGTATCCAGAATGAAAAACTGTTTTTT
CASSIQNEKLFF
>.|.|TRBJ1-1|TRBV18
TGTGCCAGCTCACCTGTCCTCCCCAGGGCAGGGGTCACTGAAGCTTTCTTT
CASSPVLPRAGVTEAFF
>.|.|TRBJ2-3|TRBV5-4
TGTGCCAGCAGCTCGGGCCCAACGAGGGGGATCACAGATACGCAGTATTTT
CASSSGPTRGITDTQYF
>.|.|TRBJ1-1|TRBV9
TGTGCCAGCAGCGGGTCCTCACAGGGCTTGGTTGAAGCTTTCTTT
CASSGSSQGLVEAFF
>once|.|TRBJ2-2|TRBV6-5
TGTGCCAGCAGTTACTCTAGCGGCACCGGGGAGCTGTTTTTT
CASSYSSGTGELFF
>.|.|TRBJ2-3|TRBV10-3
TGTGCCATCAGTGAAAGGGACCCCAGCACAGATACGCAGTATTTT
CAISERDPSTDTQYF
>.|.|TRBJ1-1|TRBV7-9
TGTGCCACCACCACAGGGTTGAACACTGAAGCTTTCTTT
CATTTGLNTEAFF
>.|.|TRBJ1-4|TRBV4-1
TGCGCCAGCAGCCAAGGGACAGAACTGTTTTTT
CASSQGTELFF
>.|.|TRBJ2-7|TRBV11-2
TGTGCCAGCAGCTTAAGACGAGGGCCTTACGAGCAGTACTTC
CASSLRRGPYEQYF
>.|TRBD2|TRBJ2-7|TRBV19
TGTGCCAGTAGTAATCGAGCGGGAGTTTCTTCCGGGTACGAGCAGTACTTC
CASSNRAGVSSGYEQYF
>.|TRBD1|TRBJ1-1|TRBV7-2
TGTGCCAGCAGCCCCGGCCAAGGACAGGGAAAGATCTTT
CASSPGQGQGKIF
>.|.|TRBJ2-7|TRBV5-1
TGCGCCAGCAGCTTGGCCTCCGGGTACACCTACGAGCAGTACTTC
CASSLASGYTYEQYF
>.|.|TRBJ1-6|TRBV6-1
TGTGCCAGCAGTACACTAGTGGGCTATAATTCACCCCTCCACTTT
CASSTLVGYNSPLHF
>.|.|TRBJ1-2|TRBV2
TGTGCCAGCATCCCCGACGGAAGGGATGGCTACACCTTC
CASIPDGRDGYTF
>.|.|TRBJ2-5|TRBV5-1
TGCGCCAGCAGCCCCGGGACCCAAAGAGGCGAGTACTTC
CASSPGTQRGEYF
>.|.|TRBJ2-5|TRBV7-6
TGTGCCAGCAGCTTAGTCGGGGCTTACCAAGAGACCCAGTACTTC
CASSLVGAYQETQYF
>.|.|TRBJ2-2|TRBV15
TGTGCCACCAGCAGAGCCCTCCTCAGTGACACCGGGGAGCTGTTTTTT
CATSRALLSDTGELFF
>.|TRBD2|TRBJ2-1|TRBV4-2
TGTGCCAGCAGCCAAGGGACTAGCGGGAGTGGTGAGCAGTTCTTC
CASSQGTSGSGEQFF
>.|.|TRBJ1-5|TRBV19
TGTGCCAGTCGAGATGGCAGGGTGAATCAGCCCCAGCATTTT
CASRDGRVNQPQHF
>once|.|TRBJ1-3|TRBV30
TGTGCCTGGACCGCAGGGTTCCTTCGGATTTTT
CAWTAGFLRIF
>.|.|TRBJ1-1|TRBV14
TGTGCCAGCAGCCCTCATACACGGAACACTGAAGCTTTCTTT
CASSPHTRNTEAFF
>.|.|TRBJ2-7|TRBV6-1
TGTGCCAGCACTGGACGGGACACCACCTACGAGCAGTACTTC
CASTGRDTTYEQYF
>few|.|TRBJ1-1|TRBV5-1
TGCGCCAGCAGCTTGGATGGGACAAGCAACACTGAAGCTTTCTTT
CASSLDGTSNTEAFF
>.|TRBD1|TRBJ2-7|TRBV4-2
TGTGCCAGCAGCCAAGGGACAGGCGACCCCTCCTACGAGCAGTACTTC
CASSQGTGDPSYEQYF
>few|.|TRBJ1-1|TRBV7-3
TGTGCCAGCAGCCCGACGGGGGGCCGGACTGAAGCTTTCTTT
CASSPTGGRTEAFF
>.|TRBD1|TRBJ1-5|TRBV5-1
TGCGCCAGCAGCAGAACAGGGGAGGGCTATCAGCCCCAGCATTTT
CASSRTGEGYQPQHF
>.|.|TRBJ1-6|TRBV9
TGTGCCAGCAAAAGGACGGCGGCGTGGGATTCACCCCTCCACTTT
CASKRTAAWDSPLHF
>.|.|TRBJ2-5|TRBV5-1
TGCGCCAGCAGCCTGGGGGGGGCACAGGGTGAAGAGACCCAGTACTTC
CASSLGGAQGEETQYF